The 26 T cell receptor beta chains below all came from one sample that was sequenced in a study of graft-versus-host responses after intestinal transplantation. Their cognate antigens are unknown. The data were produced by immunoSEQ multiplex PCR, yet TCRdb's version contains in-frame clones alone and is incomplete. The data hold about 59,000 clones, with approximately 94% observed a single time. This sample comprised unstimulated CD4+ T cells sorted from spleen or lymph node cells, obtained before transplant. These TCRs come from a human donor who was the organ donor for an intestinal transplant.

The genes are TRBV6-1 and TRBJ2-7; possibly TRBD1 for D (6 bases). The V end lost 8 bases, the J end lost 2 bases, and 13 bases lay between the germline ends. The CDR3 contains 13 residues. Germline V gene lookup returns CDR1 MNHNS and CDR2 SASEGT. The DNA of the CDR3 is TGTGCCAGCTCCAGGGGCCAAGCCTACGAGCAGTACTTC. This sequence encodes CASSRGQAYEQYF.

The chain has TRBV15 and TRBJ1-2; TRBD1 might be the D (5 bases). This CDR3 region has 15 residues. Germline V lookup: CDR1 LNHNV, CDR2 YYDKDF (reference sequence). The V end was cut by 2 bases, the J end by 5 bases, with 15 bases between. CDR3: CATSRNRISTYGYTF. The CDR3 bases are TGTGCCACCAGCAGAAACAGGATTTCAACTTATGGCTACACCTTC.

The V call is TRBV19, the J call TRBJ2-7; 10 positions agree with TRBD2. After removal of 4 bases from V and 7 bases from J, the junction contained 10 bases not matched to a gene. Germline V gives CDR1 LNHDA, CDR2 SQIVND (reference sequence). This CDR3 spans 15 amino acids. The CDR3 region has the DNA TGTGCCAGTAGTAAGAAAGCGGGGGGGCCTAAAGAGCAGTACTTC. Protein product: CASSKKAGGPKEQYF.

This chain uses TRBV19 with TRBJ2-5, with a tentative D call TRBD1 (6 bases). The V gene's germline CDR1 is LNHDA and CDR2 SQIVND (reference sequence). The CDR3 covers 16 residues. V was shortened by 4 bases and J by 1 base, with 16 bases between the two germline ends. CDR3 sequence: CASSTRGRGGQETQYF. The CDR3 region has the DNA TGTGCCAGTAGTACCAGAGGCAGGGGTGGCCAAGAGACCCAGTACTTC.

The J gene is TRBJ2-5, the V gene TRBV27; 7 bases align to TRBD1. CDR3 length equals 14 residues. With 6 bases clipped from V and 12 bases from J, the junction kept 16 bases outside the gene matches. Germline-derived CDR1 and CDR2 are MNHEY and SMNVEV (reference sequence). The CDR3 bases are TGTGCCAGCAGACTGGGCCGACAGGGAACCGGGGAGTACTTC. Translated, it gives CASRLGRQGTGEYF.

The rearrangement uses TRBV19 and TRBJ1-5; tentative D call: TRBD1 (5 bases). Per germline, CDR1 LNHDA and CDR2 SQIVND (reference sequence). V was pared by 3 bases and J by 1 base, with 13 bases between. CDR3 size: 16 residues. This CDR3 reads CASSIDGAGSNQPQHF. In DNA form, the CDR3 reads TGTGCCAGTAGTATTGATGGGGCGGGGAGCAATCAGCCCCAGCATTTT.

The rearrangement links TRBV6-1 to TRBJ1-4; no definite D call. Germline values: CDR1 MNHNS, CDR2 SASEGT. Trimming removed 0 bases from V and 5 bases from J, with 10 bases in between. This CDR3 comprises 15 residues. The CDR3 sequence: CASSEALGGNEKLFF. CDR3 nucleotides: TGTGCCAGCAGTGAAGCGCTGGGAGGAAATGAAAAACTGTTTTTT.

As for this clone: Within the sample, other DNA sequences also encode this same CDR3. In nucleotides, the CDR3 is TGTGCCAGCAGCTTAGCTAGCGCCTACGAGCAGTACTTC. It specifies CASSLASAYEQYF. The V call is TRBV7-2, the J call TRBJ2-7; a possible D gene is TRBD2 (5 bases). CDR1 is SGHTA and CDR2 is FQGNSA in the germline V gene. Trimming cost V 0 bases and J 2 bases, with 5 bases left between them. The CDR3 extends over 13 amino acids.

This clone was recorded once. The chain recombines TRBV18 with TRBJ2-7; TRBD1 might be the D (5 bases). V lost 2 bases, J lost 5 bases, and 13 bases lay in between. Germline values: CDR1 KGHSH, CDR2 LQKENI. CDR3 length: 14 residues. CDR3 residues: CASSPTRDGHEQYF. DNA of the CDR3: TGTGCCAGCTCACCAACCAGGGATGGGCACGAGCAGTACTTC.

This rearrangement joins TRBV4-1 to TRBJ2-3, with D maybe TRBD2 (6 bases). Germline-derived CDR1 and CDR2 are MGHRA and YSYEKL. Trimming took off 1 base at V and 0 bases at J, with 17 bases between the two ends. The CDR3 has 18 residues. CDR3 nucleotides: TGCGCCAGCAGCCAAGGCGCACAGCGGGTTCCTAGCACAGATACGCAGTATTTT. Protein: CASSQGAQRVPSTDTQYF.

The chain uses TRBV6-6 and TRBJ2-7; tentative D call: TRBD1 (6 bases). Germline lookup yields CDR1 MNHNY and CDR2 SVGAGI (reference sequence). Deletions cut 0 bases from V and 2 bases from J, with 11 bases between. CDR3 size: 15 residues. The CDR3 here is CASSYSDSTPYEQYF. CDR3 DNA sequence: TGTGCCAGCAGTTACTCGGACAGTACCCCCTACGAGCAGTACTTC.

The J gene is TRBJ2-1, the V gene TRBV15; 7 positions agree with TRBD2. CDR1 is LNHNV and CDR2 is YYDKDF in the germline V gene (reference sequence). The CDR3 has 17 amino acids. V trimming: 2 bases; J trimming: 2 bases; junction bases outside the gene matches: 9. CDR3 coding DNA: TGTGCCACCAGCAGACAGGTTTTGGCGGGGGCCTACAATGAGCAGTTCTTC. Translated, it gives CATSRQVLAGAYNEQFF.

The CDR3 nucleotides read TGTGCCAGCAGCACGGGACTTCGCTCCTACGAGCAGTACTTC. Amino acid sequence: CASSTGLRSYEQYF. This chain joins TRBV5-4 and TRBJ2-7; possible D gene TRBD2, 6 bases. The ends were cut back, 4 bases at V and 0 bases at J, with 11 bases in the middle. CDR1 is SGHNT, CDR2 YYREEE, per germline (reference sequence). The CDR3 covers 14 residues.

V gene TRBV5-1 combines with J gene TRBJ2-7; a weak D match, TRBD1 (5 bases). Germline V gene data show CDR1 as SGHRS and CDR2 as YFSETQ. Trimming shortened V by 0 bases and J by 2 bases, and 9 bases separated the two germline ends. The CDR3 runs to 14 residues. CDR3 residues: CASSLGTSPYEQYF. CDR3 bases: TGCGCCAGCAGCTTGGGGACAAGTCCCTACGAGCAGTACTTC.

This clone appeared a single time. The J gene is TRBJ2-7, the V gene TRBV4-2, with 12 nucleotides matching TRBD2. Germline V CDR1 and CDR2: LGHNA, YNFKEQ. The CDR3 loop spans 15 amino acids. V lost 4 bases and J lost 5; bases outside the gene matches: 6. CDR3 coding DNA: TGTGCCAGCAGCCCCCCGACTAGCGGGGGCAACGAGCAGTACTTC. Protein sequence: CASSPPTSGGNEQYF.

The V and J genes are TRBV5-1 and TRBJ2-7, with 11 bases that match TRBD1. The CDR3 loop spans 17 amino acids. The J segment lost 3 bases and the V segment lost 0 bases, leaving 8 bases of the junction unmatched. The V gene's germline CDR1 is SGHRS and CDR2 YFSETQ. CDR3 DNA: TGCGCCAGCAGCTTGGTTGTTACCGGGACAGGGGGCTACGAGCAGTACTTC. Amino acid sequence: CASSLVVTGTGGYEQYF.

V usage is TRBV19 and J usage is TRBJ1-2, with D perhaps TRBD1 (5 bases). The germline CDR1 and CDR2 sequences are LNHDA and SQIVND (reference sequence). The CDR3 loop spans 14 amino acids. Trimming pared 6 bases from V and 5 bases from J, leaving 16 bases between. The CDR3 nucleotides are TGTGCCAGTAGAGGGACGGATTCGGCTTATGGCTACACCTTC. Its protein product is CASRGTDSAYGYTF. The entire variable domain, with the rest obtained from reference TRBV19 and TRBJ1-2, is as follows: DGGITQSPKYLFRKEGQNVTLSCEQNLNHDAMYWYRQDPGQGLRLIYYSQIVNDFQKGDIAEGYSVSREKKESFPLTVTSAQKNPTAFYLCASRGTDSAYGYTFGSGTRLTVV.

This clone was recorded once. The chain couples TRBV4-2 to TRBJ2-7; 9 bases match TRBD1. Looked up from germline, CDR1 is LGHNA and CDR2 is YNFKEQ. The V gene end was trimmed by 2 bases and the J gene end by 2 bases; junction bases not matched to a gene: 10. This CDR3 contains 17 residues. The CDR3 coding sequence is TGTGCCAGCAGCCAAAAGATGGGACAGGGAGGGGCCTACGAGCAGTACTTC. Amino acid sequence: CASSQKMGQGGAYEQYF.

The CDR3 DNA reads as TGTGCCAGCAGTCGACGTCGGGATAGCAATCAGCCCCAGCATTTT. Protein: CASSRRRDSNQPQHF. The chain carries TRBV27 and TRBJ1-5; no firm D call. CDR1 and CDR2 from the germline V gene are MNHEY and SMNVEV (reference sequence). Trimming pared 5 bases from V and 0 bases from J, leaving 11 bases between. This CDR3 spans 15 amino acids.

V usage is TRBV7-2 and J usage is TRBJ2-7; D gene uncertain. The CDR3 totals 14 residues. Germline-derived CDR1 and CDR2 are SGHTA and FQGNSA. Trimming took 5 bases from V and 0 from J, leaving 11 bases between them. The CDR3 region is CASSPGWASYEQYF. In nucleotides, the CDR3 is TGTGCCAGCAGCCCCGGGTGGGCCTCCTACGAGCAGTACTTC.

Worth noting for this clone: Other DNA sequences of this sample code for an identical CDR3. The chain links TRBV30 to TRBJ2-2; D is uncertain. The ends were cut back, 0 bases at V and 6 bases at J, with 8 bases in the middle. The CDR3 is 13 amino acids. CDR1 and CDR2 (germline): GTSNPN, SVGIG (reference sequence). CDR3 DNA sequence: TGTGCCTGGAGTGTGCAAGCTCCCGGGGAGCTGTTTTTT. Encoded protein: CAWSVQAPGELFF. The full variable domain, completed using reference TRBV30 and TRBJ2-2, is SQTIHQWPATLVQPVGSPLSLECTVEGTSNPNLYWYRQAAGRGLQLLFYSVGIGQISSEVPQNLSASRPQDRQFILSSKKLLLSDSGFYLCAWSVQAPGELFFGEGSRLTVL.

The V gene is TRBV2, the J gene TRBJ2-1; 12 bases fit TRBD2. Germline loops: CDR1 SNHLY, CDR2 FYNNEI. The CDR3 is made up of 16 amino acids. V shed 6 bases and J 4 bases; nucleotides not matched to a gene: 7. Written as DNA, the CDR3 is TGTGCCAGCAGGGCGGGACTAGCGGGCGGATACAATGAGCAGTTCTTC. Protein: CASRAGLAGGYNEQFF.

This sequence joins TRBV5-1 and TRBJ2-3; TRBD2 matches at 8 bases. The CDR3 has 16 residues. V dropped 4 bases and J dropped 3; count of bases not matched to a gene: 10. Looked up from germline, CDR1 is SGHRS and CDR2 is YFSETQ. CDR3 in amino acids: CASSGGLAFVTDTQYF. CDR3 bases: TGCGCCAGCAGCGGCGGACTAGCCTTCGTTACAGATACGCAGTATTTT.

The chain combines TRBV6-1 with TRBJ2-7; D gene ambiguous. The length of the CDR3 is 12 residues. Germline V lookup: CDR1 MNHNS, CDR2 SASEGT. V lost 5 bases, J lost 3 bases, and 8 bases lay in between. CDR3 sequence: CASSPRSYEQYF. For the CDR3, the DNA is TGTGCCAGCAGTCCCCGAAGCTACGAGCAGTACTTC.

The chain recombines TRBV12-5 with TRBJ1-2, with 10 nucleotides matching TRBD1. V lost 4 bases and J lost 7; bases outside the gene matches: 15. CDR1 and CDR2 (germline): LGHNT, FRNRAP. The CDR3 spans 17 residues. In DNA, the CDR3 is TGTGCTAGTGGTTGGGCCCTCCTGACAGGGGGCAACCGTGGCTACACCTTC. It specifies CASGWALLTGGNRGYTF.

V and J are TRBV9 and TRBJ2-1; D might be TRBD2 (6 bases). The CDR3 runs to 15 residues. Germline CDR1 reads SGDLS; CDR2 reads YYNGEE. V was pared by 1 base and J by 9 bases, with 17 bases between. CDR3 sequence reads: CASSVTGVGVSEQFF. The CDR3 DNA sequence: TGTGCCAGCAGCGTAACGGGGGTAGGGGTCAGTGAGCAGTTCTTC.